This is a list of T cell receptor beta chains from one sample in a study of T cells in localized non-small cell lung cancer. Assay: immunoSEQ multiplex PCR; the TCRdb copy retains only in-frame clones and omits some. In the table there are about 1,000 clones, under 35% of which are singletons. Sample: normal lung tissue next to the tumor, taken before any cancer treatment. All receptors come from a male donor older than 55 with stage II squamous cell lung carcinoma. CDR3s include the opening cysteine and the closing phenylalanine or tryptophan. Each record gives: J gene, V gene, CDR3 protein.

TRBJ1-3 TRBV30 CAWTPGSGSTIYF
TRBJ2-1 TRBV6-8 CASSPAPDRAQQFF
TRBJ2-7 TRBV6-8 CASSRTGGLYEQYF
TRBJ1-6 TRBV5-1 CASSSGQGTAPLHF
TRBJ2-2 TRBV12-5 CASALGGGINTGELFF
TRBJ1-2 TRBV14 CASNDVERNGYTF
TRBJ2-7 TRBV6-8 CAIRQGLGPYEQYF
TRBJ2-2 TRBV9 CASSLEGSGELFF
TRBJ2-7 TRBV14 CASSQDQGYHEQYF
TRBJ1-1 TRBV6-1 CASSEELIFPGKNTEAFF
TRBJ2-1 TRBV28 CASSLRVVNEQFF
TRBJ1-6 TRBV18 CASSSGDGFSSLHF
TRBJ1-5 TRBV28 CASSLLVSGTSNQPQHF
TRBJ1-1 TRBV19 CASSPGQGWTEAFF
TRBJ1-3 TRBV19 CASSIGFDSGNTIYF
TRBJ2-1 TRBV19 CASSQTGTRVDEQFF
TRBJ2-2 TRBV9 CASSVRATTGELFF
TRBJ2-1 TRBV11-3 CASSFSGTSGEQFF
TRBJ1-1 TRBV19 CASSIPGNTEAFF
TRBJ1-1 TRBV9 CASSGPGKQAFF
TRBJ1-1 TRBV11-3 CASSSRGGYTEAFF
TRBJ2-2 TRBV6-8 CASRLEVRELFF
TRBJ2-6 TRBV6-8 CASRTQGISGSGANVLTF
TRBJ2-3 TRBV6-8 CASSLSYFDTQYF